The 20 T cell receptor beta chains listed next were all sequenced from one sample in a study of blood T cell repertoires in COVID-19. The method was immunoSEQ multiplex PCR; TCRdb's version includes in-frame clones alone and lacks a portion of them. The sample carries 45,000 to 55,000 clones, roughly 91% recorded once. The sequencing input was peripheral blood. The receptors derive from a human donor in a cohort sampled during active COVID-19.

The chain joins TRBV6-2 or TRBV6-3 to TRBJ2-7, with unresolved D. Trimming pared 5 bases from V and 1 base from J, leaving 3 bases between. The CDR3 is made up of 11 amino acids. The germline V gene has CDR1 MNHEY and CDR2 SVGEGT. The CDR3 region is CASSQSYEQYF. CDR3 sequence (DNA): TGTGCCAGCAGTCAGTCCTACGAGCAGTACTTC.

The chain couples TRBV5-1 to TRBJ2-1; D gene unclear. Trimming cost V 2 bases and J 6 bases, with 6 bases left between them. Per the germline V gene, CDR1 is SGHRS and CDR2 is YFSETQ. The CDR3 is 12 amino acids. In nucleotides, the CDR3 is TGCGCCAGCAGCTTCGAGTCCAATGAGCAGTTCTTC. It translates to CASSFESNEQFF.

The chain uses TRBV11-1 and TRBJ2-1; D perhaps matches TRBD2 (5 bases). Germline assignment: CDR1 SGHAT and CDR2 FQDESV (reference sequence). Trimming left V 5 bases short and J 5 bases short, with 13 bases between. CDR3 length: 14 residues. CDR3 nucleotide sequence: TGTGCCAGCAGCCCACGGGATTTCAACAATGAGCAGTTCTTC. Translating it yields CASSPRDFNNEQFF.

V gene TRBV24-1 combines with J gene TRBJ1-1; D gene unclear. The CDR3 consists of 15 residues. CDR1 and CDR2 from the germline V gene are KGHDR and SFDVKD. Trimming took off 7 bases at V and 1 base at J, with 15 bases between the two ends. CDR3 in amino acids: CATRRKLVRNTEAFF. CDR3 coding DNA: TGTGCCACCAGGAGGAAGCTTGTGAGGAACACTGAAGCTTTCTTT.

The genes are TRBV24-1 and TRBJ2-7; no reliable D call. V was cut by 5 bases and J by 2 bases, with 15 bases left in between. CDR3 length: 15 amino acids. Germline CDR1 reads KGHDR; CDR2 reads SFDVKD. CDR3 in amino acids: CATSAFRQAAYEQYF. CDR3 DNA: TGTGCCACCAGTGCGTTTAGGCAGGCAGCCTACGAGCAGTACTTC.

This clone has a single count. V usage is TRBV5-4 and J usage is TRBJ2-5, with TRBD2 matching 8 bases. J lost 0 bases, V lost 1 base, and 2 bases had no gene match. Germline CDR1 is SGHNT and CDR2 is YYREEE (reference sequence). The CDR3 has 15 amino acids. This CDR3 reads CASSLLLADQETQYF. The CDR3 DNA is TGTGCCAGCAGCTTGCTACTAGCGGACCAAGAGACCCAGTACTTC.

This chain connects TRBV19 to TRBJ1-5, with 9 bases matching TRBD1. V was clipped by 6 bases and J by 2 bases; unmatched bases: 8. CDR1 and CDR2 from the germline V gene are LNHDA and SQIVND (reference sequence). The CDR3 contains 16 residues. CDR3 region: CASSYQQGAGNQPQHF. CDR3 bases: TGTGCCAGTAGCTATCAACAGGGGGCGGGCAATCAGCCCCAGCATTTT.

The rearrangement uses TRBV19 and TRBJ1-2; tentative D call: TRBD1 (5 bases). Trimming removed 6 bases from V and 4 bases from J, with 18 bases in between. This CDR3 has 15 residues. From germline, CDR1 is LNHDA and CDR2 SQIVND (reference sequence). DNA for the CDR3: TGTGCCAGTAGCAGCGGACTACAGGTTCCCTATGGCTACACCTTC. This codes for CASSSGLQVPYGYTF.

Remarks on this clone: Other DNA sequences within the sample encode an identical CDR3. This chain uses TRBV28 with TRBJ2-7; possible D gene TRBD1, 5 bases. The CDR3 totals 14 residues. Germline CDR1 and CDR2: MDHEN and SYDVKM. With 6 bases removed from V and 7 bases from J, the gap between germline ends came to 19 bases. DNA of the CDR3: TGTGCCAGCAGCCCAGGGCAGCTTCTCCGGGAGCAGTACTTC. Encoded protein: CASSPGQLLREQYF.

The chain couples TRBV2 to TRBJ2-3; TRBD2 matches at 7 bases. V trimming: 7 bases; J trimming: 6 bases; junction bases outside the gene matches: 10. This CDR3 comprises 14 residues. Germline V CDR1 and CDR2: SNHLY, FYNNEI. The DNA for the CDR3 is TGTGCCAGCACCTCGGGCGGGAGAGCCGATACGCAGTATTTT. Its protein is CASTSGGRADTQYF.

The CDR3 reads CASSPGLALITGELFF. CDR3 DNA sequence: TGTGCCAGCAGCCCGGGACTAGCGCTTATTACCGGGGAGCTGTTTTTT. V and J are TRBV3-1 (or the pseudogene TRBV3-2) and TRBJ2-2; 10 bases are shared with TRBD2. V lost 4 bases and J lost 5; bases outside the gene matches: 7. This CDR3 has 16 amino acids. Germline loops: CDR1 LGHDT, CDR2 YNNKEL (reference sequence).

This chain uses TRBV5-4 with TRBJ2-3; 9 nucleotides agree with TRBD2. The CDR3 runs 16 residues. Germline CDR1 SGHNT, CDR2 YYREEE (reference sequence). The V segment lost 4 bases and the J segment 5 bases; nucleotides outside the gene matches: 11. CDR3 loop: CASSLGGGRARDTQYF. The DNA of the CDR3 is TGTGCCAGCAGCCTTGGCGGCGGGAGGGCCCGAGATACGCAGTATTTT.

The rearrangement joins TRBV3-1 (or the pseudogene TRBV3-2) to TRBJ1-1; D remains ambiguous. Trimming removed 5 bases from V and 1 base from J, with 11 bases in between. Looked up from germline, CDR1 is LGHDT and CDR2 is YNNKEL (reference sequence). The CDR3 is 14 residues long. DNA for the CDR3: TGTGCCAGCAGCGCTGGACTGACGAACACTGAAGCTTTCTTT. Translation: CASSAGLTNTEAFF.

The genes are TRBV4-1 and TRBJ2-4; 7 bases fit TRBD1. Unmatched junction bases numbered 5, after V lost 0 bases and J lost 0 bases. From germline, CDR1 is MGHRA and CDR2 YSYEKL. This CDR3 comprises 17 residues. The CDR3 loop reads CASSQDSGGLAKNIQYF. DNA of the CDR3: TGCGCCAGCAGCCAAGATTCAGGGGGTTTAGCCAAAAACATTCAGTACTTC.

The V and J genes are TRBV28 and TRBJ2-7; the match to TRBD2 covers 11 bases. The CDR3 is 16 amino acids. V lost 5 bases and J lost 3; bases outside the gene matches: 9. Germline CDR1 is MDHEN and CDR2 is SYDVKM. The CDR3 here is CASSMVAGGPFYEQYF. CDR3 DNA sequence: TGTGCCAGCAGTATGGTAGCGGGAGGGCCATTCTACGAGCAGTACTTC.

V is TRBV5-1 and J is TRBJ1-4; TRBD1 might be the D (5 bases). CDR3 length: 15 residues. The germline V gene has CDR1 SGHRS and CDR2 YFSETQ. V was shortened by 0 bases and J by 1 base, with 7 bases between the two germline ends. The CDR3 region is CASSLARGTNEKLFF. The CDR3 DNA follows: TGCGCCAGCAGCTTGGCAAGGGGAACTAATGAAAAACTGTTTTTT.

CDR3 region: CASSLAQSGTGVYEQYF. The CDR3 nucleotides are TGTGCCAGCAGCTTAGCGCAGTCGGGGACAGGCGTCTACGAGCAGTACTTC. V and J are TRBV7-8 and TRBJ2-7; TRBD1 matches at 8 bases. The CDR3 loop spans 17 amino acids. Germline V gives CDR1 SGHVS, CDR2 FQNEAQ. V lost 0 bases to trimming and J lost 3 bases; unmatched junction nucleotides: 10. Combining the CDR3 with reference TRBV7-8 and TRBJ2-7 gives the whole variable domain GAGVSQSPRYKVAKRGQDVALRCDPISGHVSLFWYQQALGQGPEFLTYFQNEAQLDKSGLPSDRFFAERPEGSVSTLKIQRTQQEDSAVYLCASSLAQSGTGVYEQYFGPGTRLTVT.

The chain is built from TRBV28 and TRBJ1-2, with D uncertain. The CDR3 has 13 amino acids. Germline lookup yields CDR1 MDHEN and CDR2 SYDVKM. V lost 3 bases to trimming and J lost 0 bases, with 5 bases between them. The CDR3 DNA reads TGTGCCAGCAGTTTGGACTCTAACTATGGCTACACCTTC. Its translation is CASSLDSNYGYTF.

The genes are TRBV4-1 and TRBJ2-7; D might be TRBD1 (5 bases). CDR1 is MGHRA and CDR2 is YSYEKL in the germline V gene. Trimming removed 1 base at V and 2 bases at J, with 9 bases between. The CDR3 has 14 residues. CDR3 sequence (DNA): TGCGCCAGCAGCCAAGCAACCAGGGCCTACGAGCAGTACTTC. Translation: CASSQATRAYEQYF.

This sequence joins TRBV10-1 and TRBJ2-5; D unclear. The CDR3 loop spans 13 amino acids. V was trimmed by 0 bases and J by 2 bases, leaving 4 bases between them. Germline V gene sequence: CDR1 WNHNN, CDR2 SYGVQD (reference sequence). CDR3 loop: CASSESGQETQYF. Written as DNA, the CDR3 is TGCGCCAGCAGTGAGTCCGGTCAAGAGACCCAGTACTTC.